This record covers a single T cell receptor (beta chain). The antigen is undetermined. J was trimmed by 4 bases and V by 0 bases; bases with no gene match: 10. Germline V gene lookup returns CDR1 LNHNV and CDR2 YYDKDF (reference sequence). The CDR3 is made up of 17 amino acids. The PCR had 60 Vbeta and 13 Jbeta primers. Here immunoSEQ multiplex PCR was the method, and the copy in TCRdb shows in-frame clones only, minus some. This table has over 120,000 clones, 70% to 90% appearing once. This specimen comes from a study of cytomegalovirus exposure and HLA in healthy donors. Broader study findings: A missense variant in DCLRE1C was later tied to TCR beta V- and J-gene trimming. Reports showed the classifier diagnosing cytomegalovirus status with high specificity and sensitivity. Within an earlier analysis, most TCR beta V segments proved productive either about 87% or about 30% of the time.

The specimen sequenced was PBMCs. V is TRBV15 and J is TRBJ1-2, with TRBD1 identical over 8 bases. This TCR came from a man aged 50-60 years in good health and CMV-seronegative. As DNA, the CDR3 is TGTGCCACCAGCAGAGATTGGGCAGGGGGCCGTAGCTATGGCTACACCTTC. Residues: CATSRDWAGGRSYGYTF.